This passage covers 25 T cell receptor beta chains from one sample sequenced in a study of PD-L1 blockade in urothelial cancer. Time point in this sample: pretreatment peripheral blood. Using immunoSEQ multiplex PCR, the repertoire was profiled, and TCRdb retains in-frame clones only, with some absent. Among over 75,000 clones listed, approximately 81% were seen once. This specimen consisted of PBMCs, obtained around atezolizumab (anti-PD-L1) treatment. The receptor set was obtained from a man aged 55 to 70 with urothelial cancer.

The chain joins TRBV5-6 to TRBJ2-7; D remains unclear. Between the trimmed V and J ends, which lost 3 bases and 4 bases, there was a span of 8 bases. This CDR3 is built from 12 residues. Germline CDR1 SGHDT, CDR2 YYEEEE. The CDR3 DNA sequence: TGTGCCAGCAGCTCTCTATGGTACGAGCAGTACTTC. Its translation is CASSSLWYEQYF. Supplemented by reference TRBV5-6 and TRBJ2-7, the full variable domain reads DAGVTQSPTHLIKTRGQQVTLRCSPKSGHDTVSWYQQALGQGPQFIFQYYEEEERQRGNFPDRFSGHQFPNYSSELNVNALLLGDSALYLCASSSLWYEQYFGPGTRLTVT.

The chain joins TRBV7-8 to TRBJ2-1, with TRBD2 matching over 14 bases. Germline assignment: CDR1 SGHVS and CDR2 FQNEAQ. There are 20 residues in the CDR3. J gave up 0 bases and V 0 bases, and 7 bases lay outside the gene matches. CDR3 loop: CASSLATGTSGRISYNEQFF. The CDR3, as DNA: TGTGCCAGCAGCTTAGCTACTGGGACTAGCGGGAGAATCTCCTACAATGAGCAGTTCTTC.

The chain couples TRBV29-1 to TRBJ2-3; 11 positions match TRBD1. Germline-derived CDR1 and CDR2 are SQVTM and ANQGSEA. Trimming took 3 bases from V and 2 from J; bases not matched to a gene: 10. CDR3 length: 17 residues. This CDR3 reads CSVEGGQGAHATDTQYF. Here the CDR3 DNA reads TGCAGCGTTGAGGGAGGACAGGGGGCCCACGCCACAGATACGCAGTATTTT.

J is TRBJ1-5 and V is TRBV7-8; perhaps TRBD1 as D (6 bases). V was trimmed by 4 bases and J by 0 bases, leaving 19 bases between them. The V gene's germline CDR1 is SGHVS and CDR2 FQNEAQ. The CDR3 runs 18 residues. The chain's CDR3 is CASSYRPADSYSNQPQHF. The CDR3 DNA is TGTGCCAGCAGCTACAGGCCGGCGGACAGTTATAGCAATCAGCCCCAGCATTTT.

This CDR3 reads CASSATDWSTDTQYF. In DNA form, the CDR3 reads TGTGCCAGCAGCGCTACGGACTGGAGTACAGATACGCAGTATTTT. The chain joins TRBV28 to TRBJ2-3; D may be TRBD2 (5 bases). V lost 6 bases, J lost 3 bases, and 16 bases lay in between. There are 15 residues in the CDR3. Germline assignment: CDR1 MDHEN and CDR2 SYDVKM. Full variable domain (missing parts from reference TRBV28 and TRBJ2-3): DVKVTQSSRYLVKRTGEKVFLECVQDMDHENMFWYRQDPGLGLRLIYFSYDVKMKEKGDIPEGYSVSREKKERFSLILESASTNQTSMYLCASSATDWSTDTQYFGPGTRLTVL.

This clone was found once. This chain connects TRBV6-5 to TRBJ1-5, with 7 bases lining up with TRBD1. Germline CDR1 is MNHEY and CDR2 is SVGAGI. The CDR3 contains 14 residues. Trimming at V came to 6 bases and at J to 7 bases, leaving 9 bases not matched to a gene. The CDR3 nucleotides are TGTGCCAGCAGCCCCGTGACAGGGCGGCAGCCCCAGCATTTT. This encodes CASSPVTGRQPQHF.

CDR3 amino acids: CASRTGSTDTQYF. In DNA form, the CDR3 reads TGTGCCAGCAGGACAGGCAGCACAGATACGCAGTATTTT. The chain is built from TRBV6-5 and TRBJ2-3; possible D gene TRBD1, 6 bases. Germline values: CDR1 MNHEY, CDR2 SVGAGI. This CDR3 spans 13 amino acids. Trimming stripped 6 bases from V and 0 bases from J, with 7 bases between.

The rearrangement joins TRBV29-1 to TRBJ2-3; maybe TRBD1 (5 bases). CDR1 is SQVTM, CDR2 ANQGSEA, per germline. V was trimmed by 8 bases and J by 1 base, leaving 16 bases between them. This CDR3 has 14 residues. CDR3 in amino acids: CSTGAPGGTDTQYF. CDR3 in DNA: TGCAGCACTGGGGCTCCCGGAGGCACAGATACGCAGTATTTT.

The chain joins TRBV2 to TRBJ2-7, with TRBD1 identical over 9 bases. Germline assignment: CDR1 SNHLY and CDR2 FYNNEI. This CDR3 has 14 residues. With V trimmed by 7 bases and J by 4 bases, 8 bases remained unmatched. CDR3 in amino acids: CASKQGAYGYEQYF. CDR3 DNA: TGTGCCAGCAAACAGGGGGCTTATGGATACGAGCAGTACTTC.

This chain links TRBV5-1 with TRBJ2-3; a weak D match, TRBD1 (6 bases). Looked up from germline, CDR1 is SGHRS and CDR2 is YFSETQ. Deletions cut 4 bases from V and 3 bases from J, with 18 bases between. This CDR3 comprises 16 residues. CDR3 sequence: CASSQLTGSGTDTQYF. CDR3 nucleotides: TGCGCCAGCAGCCAACTTACAGGGAGTGGGACAGATACGCAGTATTTT. Together with reference TRBV5-1 and TRBJ2-3, the CDR3 gives the full variable domain: KAGVTQTPRYLIKTRGQQVTLSCSPISGHRSVSWYQQTPGQGLQFLFEYFSETQRNKGNFPGRFSGRQFSNSRSEMNVSTLELGDSALYLCASSQLTGSGTDTQYFGPGTRLTVL.

V and J are TRBV30 and TRBJ2-7; D remains unclear. V was pared by 5 bases and J by 1 base, with 9 bases between. CDR1 GTSNPN and CDR2 SVGIG come from the germline V gene (reference sequence). The CDR3 totals 12 residues. In nucleotides, the CDR3 is TGTGCCTGGGGCCGCCAGTCCTACGAGCAGTACTTC. Residues: CAWGRQSYEQYF.

V usage is TRBV18 and J usage is TRBJ2-1, with D hard to call. Germline V gene lookup returns CDR1 KGHSH and CDR2 LQKENI. V was trimmed by 6 bases and J by 4 bases, leaving 16 bases between them. CDR3 size: 15 residues. The DNA of the CDR3 is TGTGCCAGCTCCCCAGCGCGAACCTATTACAATGAGCAGTTCTTC. Protein: CASSPARTYYNEQFF.

The chain carries TRBV18 and TRBJ2-1; no definite D call. Trimming left V 2 bases short and J 0 bases short, with 8 bases between. The CDR3 extends over 15 amino acids. Germline V gives CDR1 KGHSH, CDR2 LQKENI. The CDR3 DNA sequence: TGTGCCAGCTCACCAGTTGGCAGCTCCTACAATGAGCAGTTCTTC. It is translated as CASSPVGSSYNEQFF.

V is TRBV19 and J is TRBJ2-1; D might be TRBD2 (5 bases). The V gene lost 5 bases and the J gene lost 7 bases, with 15 bases spanning the gap. The CDR3 totals 14 residues. CDR1 and CDR2 (germline): LNHDA, SQIVND (reference sequence). CDR3 in amino acids: CASSARTEGNEQFF. CDR3 in DNA: TGTGCCAGTAGTGCCCGTACCGAGGGTAATGAGCAGTTCTTC.

On this clone: The sample carries other DNA sequences with the same CDR3. The chain links TRBV29-1 to TRBJ2-5, with D hard to call. Deletions cut 4 bases from V and 0 bases from J, with 6 bases between. The CDR3 totals 12 residues. Germline CDR1 reads SQVTM; CDR2 reads ANQGSEA. CDR3 coding DNA: TGCAGCGTTGGCCTAAACCAAGAGACCCAGTACTTC. The encoded protein is CSVGLNQETQYF.

The V gene is TRBV30, the J gene TRBJ1-4, with D hard to call. Germline V gene data show CDR1 as GTSNPN and CDR2 as SVGIG (reference sequence). There are 14 residues in the CDR3. V was clipped by 3 bases and J by 0 bases, with 8 bases between them. The CDR3 protein is CAWSPLATNEKLFF. The CDR3 region has the DNA TGTGCCTGGAGCCCTCTTGCAACTAATGAAAAACTGTTTTTT.

V usage is TRBV4-3 and J usage is TRBJ1-2, with D maybe TRBD1 (5 bases). This CDR3 spans 15 amino acids. The V end was cut by 0 bases, the J end by 5 bases, with 13 bases between. Looked up from germline, CDR1 is LGHNA and CDR2 is YSLEER. This CDR3 reads CASSQDLTASYGYTF. CDR3 coding DNA: TGCGCCAGCAGCCAAGATTTGACAGCCTCTTATGGCTACACCTTC.

The chain recombines TRBV2 with TRBJ2-2; 8 bases are a match to TRBD1. Germline V gene data show CDR1 as SNHLY and CDR2 as FYNNEI. V trimming: 5 bases; J trimming: 3 bases; junction bases outside the gene matches: 5. The CDR3 runs to 15 residues. CDR3 coding DNA: TGTGCCAGCAGTTTGACAGGGGTGGACACCGGGGAGCTGTTTTTT. The encoded protein is CASSLTGVDTGELFF.

The chain has TRBV18 and TRBJ2-5, with D hard to call. Per the germline V gene, CDR1 is KGHSH and CDR2 is LQKENI. This CDR3 has 15 residues. Trimming removed 3 bases at V and 1 base at J, with 12 bases between. The CDR3 nucleotides read TGTGCCAGCTCACCTCCCGCCTATGGCCAAGAGACCCAGTACTTC. Its translation is CASSPPAYGQETQYF.

This clone was counted a few times. The J gene is TRBJ1-5, the V gene TRBV7-8; perhaps TRBD1 as D (6 bases). The CDR3 sequence is 13 residues long. The V and J ends lost 5 bases and 7 bases respectively, with 12 bases between them. The germline V gene has CDR1 SGHVS and CDR2 FQNEAQ. This CDR3 is CASSRTGKQPQHF. The DNA of the CDR3 is TGTGCCAGCAGCCGCACAGGGAAACAGCCCCAGCATTTT.

V gene TRBV28 combines with J gene TRBJ2-7; 8 positions agree with TRBD1. The V gene end was trimmed by 6 bases and the J gene end by 5 bases; junction bases not matched to a gene: 6. The CDR3 length is 13 residues. Germline CDR1 is MDHEN and CDR2 is SYDVKM. CDR3 coding DNA: TGTGCCAGCAGGGGCAGGGGGCTAGACGAGCAGTACTTC. This translates into CASRGRGLDEQYF.

The V call is TRBV9, the J call TRBJ2-5, with 8 bases fitting TRBD2. This CDR3 has 17 amino acids. V was pared by 3 bases and J by 5 bases, with 15 bases of the junction left unmatched. Germline V CDR1 and CDR2: SGDLS, YYNGEE. The DNA for the CDR3 is TGTGCCAGCAGCGCCCGGGGTGGTACTAGCGGAGGGGAGACCCAGTACTTC. Its protein is CASSARGGTSGGETQYF.

The chain employs TRBV4-3 and TRBJ2-3; 10 nucleotides line up with TRBD2. Germline V gene sequence: CDR1 LGHNA, CDR2 YSLEER. The CDR3 sequence is 16 residues long. Losses at the gene ends were 1 base for V and 3 bases for J; bases not matched to a gene: 4. In nucleotides, the CDR3 is TGCGCCAGCAGCCAAGGATCTAGCGGGAGTACAGATACGCAGTATTTT. This encodes CASSQGSSGSTDTQYF.

This chain joins TRBV10-3 and TRBJ2-7; D uncertain. CDR1 and CDR2 (germline): ENHRY, SYGVKD. This CDR3 spans 12 amino acids. V was cut by 10 bases and J by 1 base, with 11 bases left in between. CDR3 loop: CATAPASYEQYF. The CDR3 bases are TGTGCCACCGCCCCTGCGTCCTACGAGCAGTACTTC.

The V call is TRBV11-2, the J call TRBJ1-1, with no clear D. The CDR3 is made up of 12 amino acids. Germline V gene sequence: CDR1 SGHAT, CDR2 FQNNGV. Trimming removed 5 bases from V and 7 bases from J, with 11 bases in between. CDR3 nucleotides: TGTGCCAGCAGCAAAACCCAGATTGAAGCTTTCTTT. It yields the protein CASSKTQIEAFF. Looking up the rest from reference TRBV11-2 and TRBJ1-1 gives the full variable domain: EAGVAQSPRYKIIEKRQSVAFWCNPISGHATLYWYQQILGQGPKLLIQFQNNGVVDDSQLPKDRFSAERLKGVDSTLKIQPAKLEDSAVYLCASSKTQIEAFFGQGTRLTVV.